Presented here are 13 T cell receptor beta chains from one specimen sequenced in a study of blood T cell repertoires in COVID-19. Only in-frame clones appear in the TCRdb table, and some are missing; sequencing was by immunoSEQ multiplex PCR. The profile shows about 220,000 clones, roughly 85% of them singletons. The sample comprised peripheral blood. The source is a woman over 75 with acute or convalescent COVID-19.

The rearrangement uses TRBV24-1 and TRBJ1-5, with TRBD1 matching 8 bases. Germline V gives CDR1 KGHDR, CDR2 SFDVKD. V was clipped by 5 bases and J by 2 bases; unmatched bases: 7. CDR3 length: 16 amino acids. The CDR3 sequence is CATSGQGALGNQPQHF. The CDR3 DNA is TGTGCCACCAGTGGGCAGGGGGCCTTAGGCAATCAGCCCCAGCATTTT.

The CDR3 protein is CASSERTDLAPFYGYTF. CDR3 nucleotide sequence: TGTGCCAGCAGTGAAAGGACAGACCTCGCACCGTTCTATGGCTACACCTTC. This chain links TRBV6-1 with TRBJ1-2, with a tentative D call TRBD1 (6 bases). CDR3 length: 17 amino acids. The V end was cut by 2 bases, the J end by 4 bases, with 20 bases between. Germline CDR1 MNHNS, CDR2 SASEGT.

This chain uses TRBV6-2 or TRBV6-3 with TRBJ1-5, with D uncertain. CDR1 is MNHEY and CDR2 is SVGEGT in the germline V gene. Trimming left V 5 bases short and J 13 bases short, with 15 bases between. This CDR3 is 12 amino acids long. The CDR3 sequence is CASSQDRGGQHF. CDR3 DNA: TGTGCCAGCAGTCAAGACCGGGGAGGGCAGCATTTT.

V and J are TRBV3-1 (or the pseudogene TRBV3-2) and TRBJ2-2; 9 bases map to TRBD1. Trimming at V came to 4 bases and at J to 5 bases, leaving 11 bases not matched to a gene. The germline CDR1 and CDR2 sequences are LGHDT and YNNKEL (reference sequence). The CDR3 sequence is 17 residues long. CDR3 region: CASSPEGTGRRTGELFF. CDR3 nucleotide sequence: TGTGCCAGCAGCCCCGAAGGGACAGGGCGTAGGACCGGGGAGCTGTTTTTT.

The chain combines TRBV2 with TRBJ1-1; possible D gene TRBD1, 5 bases. This CDR3 spans 14 amino acids. Trimming removed 3 bases at V and 3 bases at J, with 11 bases between. Germline CDR1 and CDR2: SNHLY and FYNNEI. The chain's CDR3 is CASSDRARDTEAFF. The CDR3 DNA reads as TGTGCCAGCAGTGACAGGGCTCGAGACACTGAAGCTTTCTTT.

J is TRBJ1-3 and V is TRBV2; weak D call: TRBD1 (6 bases). V was shortened by 9 bases and J by 2 bases, with 26 bases between the two germline ends. Germline CDR1 reads SNHLY; CDR2 reads FYNNEI. The CDR3 runs to 18 residues. For the CDR3, the DNA is TGTGCCAGTGGAGGCCCAAAACAGGGTGGAGCTCCTGGAAACACCATATATTTT. Encoded protein: CASGGPKQGGAPGNTIYF.

The CDR3 coding sequence is TGTGCCAGCAGGGGAGTCGGATCCAGGGGCAGGCAAGCTGGTCACGAGCAGTACTTC. Translated: CASRGVGSRGRQAGHEQYF. J is TRBJ2-7 and V is TRBV28, with D possibly being TRBD1 (6 bases). This CDR3 comprises 19 residues. The germline CDR1 and CDR2 sequences are MDHEN and SYDVKM. With 6 bases removed from V and 5 bases from J, the gap between germline ends came to 32 bases.

The J gene is TRBJ2-6, the V gene TRBV5-1; D is ambiguous. V was pared by 1 base and J by 0 bases, with 8 bases between. The CDR3 covers 16 residues. From germline, CDR1 is SGHRS and CDR2 YFSETQ. The CDR3 bases are TGCGCCAGCAGCTTGTACACAAGCTCTGGGGCCAACGTCCTGACTTTC. It codes for CASSLYTSSGANVLTF. Looking up the rest from reference TRBV5-1 and TRBJ2-6 gives the full variable domain: KAGVTQTPRYLIKTRGQQVTLSCSPISGHRSVSWYQQTPGQGLQFLFEYFSETQRNKGNFPGRFSGRQFSNSRSEMNVSTLELGDSALYLCASSLYTSSGANVLTFGAGSRLTVL.

The chain carries TRBV5-5 and TRBJ1-1; D is perhaps TRBD1 (5 bases). The CDR3 consists of 15 residues. The V gene's germline CDR1 is SGHKS and CDR2 YYEKEE (reference sequence). The V and J ends lost 4 bases and 0 bases respectively, with 13 bases between them. As DNA, the CDR3 is TGTGCCAGCAGCCCTAGTCGGGGGATGAACACTGAAGCTTTCTTT. This sequence encodes CASSPSRGMNTEAFF.

The CDR3 loop reads CASSEAPGMNTEAFF. The CDR3 DNA reads TGTGCCAGCAGTGAAGCGCCGGGGATGAACACTGAAGCTTTCTTT. The J gene is TRBJ1-1, the V gene TRBV2, with unresolved D. Germline CDR1 is SNHLY and CDR2 is FYNNEI. The CDR3 runs 15 residues. V was pared by 0 bases and J by 0 bases, with 8 bases between.

The chain carries TRBV6-2 or TRBV6-3 and TRBJ1-2, with D perhaps matching TRBD1 (6 bases). Germline V gives CDR1 MNHEY, CDR2 SVGEGT. The V end was cut by 0 bases, the J end by 3 bases, with 17 bases between. The CDR3 runs to 17 residues. The CDR3 sequence is CASSYSSTGHFHYGYTF. The CDR3, as DNA: TGTGCCAGCAGTTACTCTAGTACGGGACACTTCCACTATGGCTACACCTTC.

The genes are TRBV5-1 and TRBJ1-1, with D possibly matching TRBD1 (5 bases). The CDR3 is made up of 15 amino acids. The V end was cut by 4 bases, the J end by 3 bases, with 16 bases between. CDR1 is SGHRS, CDR2 YFSETQ, per germline. The CDR3 bases are TGCGCCAGCAGCCTCTCGCAGACAGTGCACACTGAAGCTTTCTTT. Translating gives CASSLSQTVHTEAFF.

The V and J genes are TRBV9 and TRBJ1-4; 11 positions match TRBD1. The germline CDR1 and CDR2 sequences are SGDLS and YYNGEE. CDR3 length equals 19 residues. V gave up 4 bases and J gave up 3 bases; unmatched junction bases: 14. This CDR3 is CASSLGTGGYAQANEKLFF. CDR3 DNA: TGTGCCAGCAGCCTAGGGACAGGGGGATACGCGCAGGCTAATGAAAAACTGTTTTTT. The full variable domain, rest sourced from reference TRBV9 and TRBJ1-4, is DSGVTQTPKHLITATGQRVTLRCSPRSGDLSVYWYQQSLDQGLQFLIQYYNGEERAKGNILERFSAQQFPDLHSELNLSSLELGDSALYFCASSLGTGGYAQANEKLFFGSGTQLSVL.